This TCR beta chain comes out of a study of blood T cell repertoires in COVID-19. Turning to the study itself: Whether acute or convalescent, the COVID-19 samples came from the United States, Italy and Spain. T cells, B-cell-depleted T cells, or PBMCs supplied cDNA or gDNA.

Authors' processing steps: How many nucleated cells were present was estimated from reference gene primer amplification. The data were produced by immunoSEQ multiplex PCR, yet TCRdb's version contains in-frame clones alone and is incomplete. The V and J calls and clone size were taken over from that table, and D and trimming were inferred from the DNA. The profile shows fewer than 90,000 clones, 72% of them singletons. The CDR3 has 17 residues. CDR1 SGHDN and CDR2 FVKESK come from the germline V gene. The V and J ends lost 1 base and 2 bases, in that order; junction bases with no gene match: 7. J is TRBJ2-5 and V is TRBV14, with 10 bases identical to TRBD2. The specimen sequenced was peripheral blood. The receptor was derived from a woman older than 75 with acute or convalescent COVID-19. CDR3 protein: CASSQVGAGGGQETQYF. For the CDR3, the DNA is TGTGCCAGCAGCCAAGTTGGAGCGGGGGGGGGTCAAGAGACCCAGTACTTC.